Each of the 25 T cell receptor beta chains below was sequenced from the same sample in a study of blood T cell repertoires in COVID-19. TCRdb keeps only in-frame clones here, not all; method: immunoSEQ multiplex PCR. This sample yields around 330,000 clones, of which more than 75% are seen a single time; around 2.6% belongs to the top ten. Input material: PBMCs or T cells enriched from blood (not recorded which). The receptors derive from a man aged 55-75 years who had recovered from COVID-19.

The chain uses TRBV5-6 and TRBJ2-5; D is perhaps TRBD2 (6 bases). Between the trimmed V and J ends, which lost 4 bases and 2 bases, there was a span of 12 bases. This CDR3 spans 14 amino acids. Per the germline V gene, CDR1 is SGHDT and CDR2 is YYEEEE. DNA for the CDR3: TGTGCCAGCAGCCGCGGGACTGTACAAGAGACCCAGTACTTC. Translation gives CASSRGTVQETQYF. The whole variable domain, filled in from reference TRBV5-6 and TRBJ2-5, reads DAGVTQSPTHLIKTRGQQVTLRCSPKSGHDTVSWYQQALGQGPQFIFQYYEEEERQRGNFPDRFSGHQFPNYSSELNVNALLLGDSALYLCASSRGTVQETQYFGPGTRLLVL.

The rearrangement uses TRBV27 and TRBJ2-5, with 10 bases identical to TRBD2. Unmatched junction bases numbered 14, after V lost 6 bases and J lost 4 bases. CDR1 MNHEY and CDR2 SMNVEV come from the germline V gene (reference sequence). The CDR3 extends over 17 amino acids. The CDR3 DNA reads as TGTGCCAGCAGGGGTGAGCGAAGCGGGAGGGCCACAGAGACCCAGTACTTC. Protein sequence: CASRGERSGRATETQYF.

The rearrangement uses TRBV27 and TRBJ1-5; 7 bases map to TRBD1. The CDR3 is made up of 15 amino acids. Germline V CDR1 and CDR2: MNHEY, SMNVEV (reference sequence). Trimming cost V 5 bases and J 4 bases; bases outside gene matches: 8. The CDR3 DNA reads as TGTGCCAGCAGTATTCGGACAGGAACGAATCAGCCCCAGCATTTT. Its translation is CASSIRTGTNQPQHF.

The chain is built from TRBV12-5 and TRBJ1-5; D may be TRBD1 (6 bases). The germline V and J ends were trimmed by 2 bases and 3 bases, with 11 bases remaining between them. The CDR3 is made up of 15 amino acids. Germline loops: CDR1 LGHNT, CDR2 FRNRAP. The CDR3 nucleotides are TGTGCTAGTGGTTTGACCGGGACACACAATCAGCCCCAGCATTTT. Translated, it gives CASGLTGTHNQPQHF.

The chain links TRBV5-1 to TRBJ2-1; maybe TRBD2 (6 bases). The germline V gene encodes CDR1 SGHRS and CDR2 YFSETQ. CDR3 length equals 16 residues. Between the trimmed V and J ends, which lost 3 bases and 4 bases, there was a span of 17 bases. CDR3 sequence reads: CASSSAGRGRYNEQFF. The CDR3 DNA sequence: TGCGCCAGCAGCTCAGCCGGGAGAGGGAGGTACAATGAGCAGTTCTTC.

The gene calls are TRBV2 and TRBJ2-7; tentatively, D is TRBD1 (6 bases). In germline, CDR1 is SNHLY, CDR2 FYNNEI. CDR3 length: 18 amino acids. V was shortened by 2 bases and J by 2 bases, with 22 bases between the two germline ends. The CDR3 region has the DNA TGTGCCAGCAGTGAAAGGGGGACGGCCTGGGCAGACCCCTACGAGCAGTACTTC. Amino acids: CASSERGTAWADPYEQYF.

The chain combines TRBV6-2 or TRBV6-3 with TRBJ2-7; a possible D gene is TRBD2 (6 bases). The germline V gene encodes CDR1 MNHEY and CDR2 SVGEGT. This CDR3 is 18 amino acids long. V was cut by 3 bases and J by 2 bases, with 23 bases left in between. CDR3 sequence reads: CASSYPPRVVGGTYEQYF. In DNA, the CDR3 is TGTGCCAGCAGTTATCCGCCCCGAGTCGTCGGGGGAACCTACGAGCAGTACTTC.

The V gene is TRBV9, the J gene TRBJ2-5; 7 bases align to TRBD1. This CDR3 is 15 amino acids long. V lost 2 bases to trimming and J lost 1 base; unmatched junction nucleotides: 5. Germline lookup yields CDR1 SGDLS and CDR2 YYNGEE. The CDR3 region is CASSVKTGIQETQYF. The CDR3, as DNA: TGTGCCAGCAGCGTTAAGACAGGGATCCAAGAGACCCAGTACTTC.

The chain couples TRBV30 to TRBJ2-4; TRBD1 might be the D (6 bases). Trimming removed 2 bases at V and 3 bases at J, with 20 bases between. The CDR3 runs 17 residues. Germline lookup yields CDR1 GTSNPN and CDR2 SVGIG (reference sequence). The CDR3 bases are TGTGCCTGGAGTCCACGTACCTGGGGGCGAGGCAAAAACATTCAGTACTTC. This sequence encodes CAWSPRTWGRGKNIQYF.

The chain has TRBV4-1 and TRBJ1-1; 8 bases match TRBD1. This CDR3 is built from 14 residues. J lost 11 bases, V lost 0 bases, and 8 bases had no gene match. Germline values: CDR1 MGHRA, CDR2 YSYEKL. The CDR3 is CASSQEGRGQVAFF. DNA of the CDR3: TGCGCCAGCAGCCAAGAAGGCAGGGGGCAAGTGGCTTTCTTT.

The chain recombines TRBV5-1 with TRBJ2-3, with 11 nucleotides matching TRBD2. The CDR3 runs to 16 residues. Germline-derived CDR1 and CDR2 are SGHRS and YFSETQ. Trimming removed 5 bases from V and 0 bases from J; junction bases left unmatched: 5. The CDR3 DNA follows: TGCGCCAGCAGAGGCGGGACTAGCGGTAGCACAGATACGCAGTATTTT. Translated, it gives CASRGGTSGSTDTQYF. Filled out from reference TRBV5-1 and TRBJ2-3, the complete variable domain reads KAGVTQTPRYLIKTRGQQVTLSCSPISGHRSVSWYQQTPGQGLQFLFEYFSETQRNKGNFPGRFSGRQFSNSRSEMNVSTLELGDSALYLCASRGGTSGSTDTQYFGPGTRLTVL.

The chain has TRBV18 and TRBJ1-2, with a tentative D call TRBD1 (5 bases). The CDR3 totals 16 residues. V was cut by 4 bases and J by 2 bases, with 17 bases left in between. The V gene's germline CDR1 is KGHSH and CDR2 LQKENI. CDR3 region: CASSREVGGLNYGYTF. The CDR3 nucleotides are TGTGCCAGCTCACGAGAAGTCGGGGGTTTGAACTATGGCTACACCTTC.

This chain links TRBV19 with TRBJ2-1; tentatively, D is TRBD2 (7 bases). Germline-derived CDR1 and CDR2 are LNHDA and SQIVND (reference sequence). This CDR3 is built from 14 residues. Trimming removed 5 bases from V and 7 bases from J, with 15 bases in between. CDR3 sequence (DNA): TGTGCCAGTAGTTTGGGGGGGCGAGGAAATGAGCAGTTCTTC. Its translation is CASSLGGRGNEQFF.

About this clone itself: Other nucleotide sequences from this sample produce the same CDR3. The rearrangement links TRBV27 to TRBJ1-5; 7 nucleotides agree with TRBD1. Trimming removed 6 bases from V and 6 bases from J; junction bases left unmatched: 2. Germline CDR1 and CDR2: MNHEY and SMNVEV (reference sequence). The CDR3 runs 12 residues. The CDR3: CASRTGFQPQHF. The DNA of the CDR3 is TGTGCCAGCAGGACAGGGTTTCAGCCCCAGCATTTT.

V usage is TRBV18 and J usage is TRBJ1-2; the match to TRBD1 covers 7 bases. The germline gives CDR1 KGHSH, CDR2 LQKENI. The CDR3 loop spans 14 amino acids. With V trimmed by 3 bases and J by 0 bases, 1 base remained unmatched. The CDR3 DNA sequence: TGTGCCAGCTCACCGGGGACAGCTAACTATGGCTACACCTTC. Its translation: CASSPGTANYGYTF.

A word on this clone: Distinct nucleotide sequences in the sample also encode this CDR3. The V gene is TRBV5-1, the J gene TRBJ1-1; tentatively, D is TRBD1 (6 bases). The CDR3 sequence is 14 residues long. The germline V gene has CDR1 SGHRS and CDR2 YFSETQ. V lost 4 bases and J 5 bases, leaving 15 bases between the germline ends. The CDR3, as DNA: TGCGCCAGCAGCCTCAGGACAGACCGGACTGAAGCTTTCTTT. It encodes CASSLRTDRTEAFF.

As regards this clone: The same CDR3 can be traced to other DNA sequences in this sample. V is TRBV30 and J is TRBJ1-6, with TRBD1 matching 9 bases. Germline trimming cut 0 bases from V and 7 bases from J; bases unmatched to any gene: 1. The CDR3 runs to 14 residues. CDR1 GTSNPN and CDR2 SVGIG come from the germline V gene (reference sequence). The CDR3 region is CAWSVGTGNSPLHF. The CDR3 nucleotides read TGTGCCTGGAGTGTAGGGACAGGGAATTCACCCCTCCACTTT.

The V and J genes are TRBV4-1 and TRBJ2-1; 10 nucleotides agree with TRBD2. The germline CDR1 and CDR2 sequences are MGHRA and YSYEKL. The CDR3 is 17 amino acids. V lost 3 bases and J lost 3; bases outside the gene matches: 8. CDR3 region: CASSQTFSGGLYNEQFF. For the CDR3, the DNA is TGCGCCAGCAGCCAGACCTTTAGCGGGGGGCTCTACAATGAGCAGTTCTTC.

V is TRBV30 and J is TRBJ1-5; 10 bases agree with TRBD1. This CDR3 has 14 amino acids. CDR1 and CDR2 (germline): GTSNPN, SVGIG (reference sequence). Trimming removed 7 bases from V and 4 bases from J; junction bases left unmatched: 7. CDR3 amino acids: CAYNSGQGNQPQHF. CDR3 coding DNA: TGTGCCTACAACTCGGGACAGGGGAATCAGCCCCAGCATTTT.

V usage is TRBV7-9 and J usage is TRBJ1-2; tentatively, D is TRBD1 (5 bases). The V gene lost 1 base and the J gene lost 6 bases, with 15 bases spanning the gap. The CDR3 runs 15 residues. Per the germline V gene, CDR1 is SEHNR and CDR2 is FQNEAQ (reference sequence). The CDR3 loop is CASSLGSRAPNGYTF. CDR3 bases: TGTGCCAGCAGCTTAGGTTCCAGGGCCCCAAATGGCTACACCTTC. The whole variable domain, filled in from reference TRBV7-9 and TRBJ1-2, reads DTGVSQNPRHKITKRGQNVTFRCDPISEHNRLYWYRQTLGQGPEFLTYFQNEAQLEKSRLLSDRFSAERPKGSFSTLEIQRTEQGDSAMYLCASSLGSRAPNGYTFGSGTRLTVV.

The gene calls are TRBV4-2 and TRBJ2-3; TRBD1 might be the D (5 bases). The V gene's germline CDR1 is LGHNA and CDR2 YNFKEQ. The CDR3 covers 15 residues. V lost 0 bases and J lost 4, with 11 bases in between. The CDR3 loop is CASSQDQQGADTQYF. The CDR3 bases are TGTGCCAGCAGCCAAGATCAGCAGGGTGCAGATACGCAGTATTTT.

In its sample, this clone was seen once. The chain has TRBV2 and TRBJ1-1; no definite D call. V gave up 6 bases and J gave up 2 bases, with 10 bases separating them. The CDR3 totals 13 residues. Germline values: CDR1 SNHLY, CDR2 FYNNEI. The CDR3 DNA reads as TGTGCCAGCAGCGCACCGGGAAACACTGAAGCTTTCTTT. As protein: CASSAPGNTEAFF.

This chain joins TRBV6-1 and TRBJ2-7; D unclear. This CDR3 has 15 amino acids. Germline CDR1 MNHNS, CDR2 SASEGT. V was cut by 0 bases and J by 4 bases, with 13 bases left in between. In DNA, the CDR3 is TGTGCCAGCAGTGAAGCGCGCCCTACCCGGTACGAGCAGTACTTC. Protein sequence: CASSEARPTRYEQYF.

The CDR3: CASSLRQTEETQYF. The CDR3 nucleotides are TGTGCCAGCAGCTTGCGACAAACCGAAGAGACCCAGTACTTC. The chain has TRBV7-9 and TRBJ2-5; D unresolved. Germline assignment: CDR1 SEHNR and CDR2 FQNEAQ (reference sequence). The V and J ends lost 3 bases and 3 bases respectively, with 11 bases between them. This CDR3 region has 14 residues.

The chain recombines TRBV3-1 (or the pseudogene TRBV3-2) with TRBJ1-2; D unresolved. Per the germline V gene, CDR1 is LGHDT and CDR2 is YNNKEL (reference sequence). The V end was cut by 1 base, the J end by 5 bases, with 14 bases between. This CDR3 region has 15 residues. The CDR3 sequence: CASSQASGRMYGYTF. Written as DNA, the CDR3 is TGTGCCAGCAGCCAAGCTAGTGGCAGAATGTATGGCTACACCTTC.